These T cell receptor beta chains were read from a single sample in a study of blood T cell repertoires in COVID-19. Clones were sequenced by immunoSEQ multiplex PCR, and TCRdb holds only the in-frame ones, with some missing. Here the sample spans about 150,000 clones, 87% being singletons. The specimen sequenced was peripheral blood. These receptors came from a human donor in a cohort sampled during active COVID-19. CDR3s include the opening cysteine and the closing phenylalanine or tryptophan. The D gene is left open where the match is weak. A row's size may be missing; if present it is once, few, many or a size class.

V: TRBV11-2
J: TRBJ2-1
D: -
size: -
DNA: TGTGCCAGCAGCTTAGGGGGTGGAGGGGCGAGCTCCTACAATGAGCAGTTCTTC
CDR3: CASSLGGGGASSYNEQFF

V: TRBV11-3
J: TRBJ1-2
D: -
size: -
DNA: TGTGCCAGCAGCTTTTCGGGGGAGAACTATGGCTACACCTTC
CDR3: CASSFSGENYGYTF

V: TRBV30
J: TRBJ2-2
D: TRBD2
size: -
DNA: TGTGCCTGGAGTTTGACTAGCGGGACGGTCGGGGAGCTGTTTTTT
CDR3: CAWSLTSGTVGELFF

V: TRBV28
J: TRBJ1-1
D: -
size: -
DNA: TGTGCCAGCAGCACAGGGTTTGGGGGCACTGAAGCTTTCTTT
CDR3: CASSTGFGGTEAFF

V: TRBV19
J: TRBJ2-1
D: TRBD1
size: -
DNA: TGTGCCAGTAGTAAGAGACAGGGGTTAGATGAGCAGTTCTTC
CDR3: CASSKRQGLDEQFF

V: TRBV3-1/TRBV3-2
J: TRBJ1-2
D: -
size: -
DNA: TGTGCCAGCAGCCAAGGGGTCGGAGGGGACTATGGCTACACCTTC
CDR3: CASSQGVGGDYGYTF

V: TRBV19
J: TRBJ1-6
D: -
size: once
DNA: TGTGCCAGTAGTTCGGATGCACAGGGCTATAATTCACCCCTCCACTTT
CDR3: CASSSDAQGYNSPLHF

V: TRBV6-5
J: TRBJ2-6
D: -
size: once
DNA: TGTGCCAGCAGTTTACAGGGCCCCTCTGGGGCCAACGTCCTGACTTTC
CDR3: CASSLQGPSGANVLTF

V: TRBV28
J: TRBJ1-2
D: TRBD1
size: -
DNA: TGTGCCAGCAGTGGGACAGGCGACGGCTACACCTTC
CDR3: CASSGTGDGYTF

V: TRBV6-1
J: TRBJ1-2
D: -
size: -
DNA: TGTGCCAGCAGTGAAGGGGGAGGGAGGGGCTACACCTTC
CDR3: CASSEGGGRGYTF

V: TRBV27
J: TRBJ2-7
D: -
size: once
DNA: TGTGCCAGCAGTTTTTCCCCTGGAGAGGGGGCCTACGAGCAGTACTTC
CDR3: CASSFSPGEGAYEQYF

V: TRBV28
J: TRBJ1-5
D: TRBD1
size: -
DNA: TGTGCCAGCAGTTCCGAGACAGGGAGCAATCAGCCCCAGCATTTT
CDR3: CASSSETGSNQPQHF

V: TRBV5-4
J: TRBJ1-2
D: TRBD1
size: -
DNA: TGTGCCAGCAGCGGGACAGGATCAGGGCATGGCTACACCTTC
CDR3: CASSGTGSGHGYTF

V: TRBV6-1
J: TRBJ1-5
D: -
size: -
DNA: TGTGCCAGCAGTGAAGCCCGGGGGAATCAGCCCCAGCATTTT
CDR3: CASSEARGNQPQHF

V: TRBV11-2
J: TRBJ1-3
D: TRBD1
size: -
DNA: TGTGCCAGCAGCCCCCGGGACAGGGGGCTAATCTTATCTGGAAACACCATATATTTT
CDR3: CASSPRDRGLILSGNTIYF

V: TRBV7-9
J: TRBJ1-2
D: -
size: -
DNA: TGTGCCAGCAGCTTAACGCGGTCAGGGGATGGCTACACCTTC
CDR3: CASSLTRSGDGYTF

V: TRBV30
J: TRBJ2-5
D: TRBD1
size: -
DNA: TGTGCCTGGTCCGTGACAGGGGGCGCGTGGGAGACCCAGTACTTC
CDR3: CAWSVTGGAWETQYF

V: TRBV7-9
J: TRBJ2-5
D: TRBD2
size: -
DNA: TGTGCCGTAACGCAACCGGGGGGGCAAGAGACCCAGTACTTC
CDR3: CAVTQPGGQETQYF

V: TRBV10-3
J: TRBJ1-2
D: TRBD1
size: -
DNA: TGTGCCATCAGTGGGTCCCAGGGGGTCAGTGCTAACTATGGCTACACCTTC
CDR3: CAISGSQGVSANYGYTF

V: TRBV9
J: TRBJ2-3
D: TRBD2
size: -
DNA: TGTGCCAGCAGCTCCCCCGGGACTAGCGGGTTTACCTCTAGCACAGATACGCAGTATTTT
CDR3: CASSSPGTSGFTSSTDTQYF

V: TRBV5-4
J: TRBJ2-7
D: TRBD2
size: -
DNA: TGTGCCAGCAGCAGGAGAGCGGGGGATTTCTACGAGCAGTACTTC
CDR3: CASSRRAGDFYEQYF

V: TRBV29-1
J: TRBJ2-7
D: TRBD1
size: -
DNA: TGCAGCGTTAGGACAGGGGCTGACTACGAGCAGTACTTC
CDR3: CSVRTGADYEQYF

V: TRBV3-1/TRBV3-2
J: TRBJ2-1
D: TRBD2
size: -
DNA: TGTGCCAGCCGATTAGCGGGGGGGTACAATGAGCAGTTCTTC
CDR3: CASRLAGGYNEQFF

V: TRBV18
J: TRBJ2-3
D: -
size: -
DNA: TGTGCCAGCTCTCGGGGCGGGGCACGCACAGATACGCAGTATTTT
CDR3: CASSRGGARTDTQYF

V: TRBV14
J: TRBJ1-1
D: TRBD1
size: -
DNA: TGTGCCAGCAGCCAAGAAGGGACAGGGGACCGTTGGGCTTTCTTT
CDR3: CASSQEGTGDRWAFF

V: TRBV13
J: TRBJ2-7
D: -
size: -
DNA: TGTGCCAGCAGCTTTTACTTGTCCGGGACATCCTACTCCTACGAGCAGTACTTC
CDR3: CASSFYLSGTSYSYEQYF

V: TRBV20-1
J: TRBJ2-5
D: -
size: -
DNA: TGCAGTGCTAGTCTCTCGCGTATTTCCCAGTACTTC
CDR3: CSASLSRISQYF

V: TRBV28
J: TRBJ1-5
D: -
size: -
DNA: TGTGCCAGCAGTCGAGCACAGGTAAATCAGCCCCAGCATTTT
CDR3: CASSRAQVNQPQHF

V: TRBV7-6
J: TRBJ2-3
D: TRBD1
size: once
DNA: TGTGCCAGCAGCAAAGGGACAGGGGGAATGAGTGCGCAGTATTTT
CDR3: CASSKGTGGMSAQYF

V: TRBV2
J: TRBJ2-7
D: TRBD2
size: -
DNA: TGTGCCAGCAGTGAAGAGGTTTGGGGGGCCGGGACTAGTGTCGAGCAGTACTTC
CDR3: CASSEEVWGAGTSVEQYF

V: TRBV30
J: TRBJ2-7
D: TRBD1
size: -
DNA: TGTGCCTGGAGGGACAGGCCTTTGGGGGAGCAGTACTTC
CDR3: CAWRDRPLGEQYF

V: TRBV9
J: TRBJ1-1
D: TRBD1
size: -
DNA: TGTGCCAGCAGCGTAGAGGACAGGGGAAATGAAGCTTTCTTT
CDR3: CASSVEDRGNEAFF

V: TRBV7-8
J: TRBJ2-1
D: -
size: -
DNA: TGTGCCAGCAGCTTAGATGAGGTTATTGAGCAGTTCTTC
CDR3: CASSLDEVIEQFF

V: TRBV29-1
J: TRBJ1-1
D: -
size: -
DNA: TGCAGCGCGGAGGGAGGGGTCAGTGAAGCTTTCTTT
CDR3: CSAEGGVSEAFF

V: TRBV30
J: TRBJ2-3
D: -
size: once
DNA: TGTGCCTGGAGTGTAGCCCGGGATGGCCGGGGATTGTTTACGCAGTATTTT
CDR3: CAWSVARDGRGLFTQYF

V: TRBV6-5
J: TRBJ2-1
D: TRBD2
size: -
DNA: TGTGCCAGCAGTTCCGTGGGACTAGCGGGAGGGGGAAAGTTCTTC
CDR3: CASSSVGLAGGGKFF

V: TRBV7-2
J: TRBJ2-7
D: TRBD2
size: -
DNA: TGTGCCAGCAGCATTGGACTAGCGGGCCCCTACGAGCAGTACTTC
CDR3: CASSIGLAGPYEQYF

V: TRBV7-6
J: TRBJ2-7
D: TRBD2
size: -
DNA: TGTGCCAGCGTCTCTAGCGGGACGAGCTCCTACGAGCAGTACTTC
CDR3: CASVSSGTSSYEQYF

V: TRBV28
J: TRBJ2-7
D: -
size: -
DNA: TGTGCCAGCAGATCAACCTACGAGCAGTACTTC
CDR3: CASRSTYEQYF

V: TRBV6-5
J: TRBJ2-7
D: -
size: once
DNA: TGTGCCACCATCTCGACACGCTACGAGCAGTACTTC
CDR3: CATISTRYEQYF

V: TRBV5-1
J: TRBJ2-7
D: TRBD2
size: -
DNA: TGCGCCAGCAGCTTGACTCTAGCGGGCTACGAGCAGTACTTC
CDR3: CASSLTLAGYEQYF

V: TRBV19
J: TRBJ1-1
D: -
size: -
DNA: TGTGCCAGTAGCCGGGACAAATGGCGGGCTTTCTTT
CDR3: CASSRDKWRAFF

V: TRBV21-1
J: TRBJ2-7
D: -
size: once
DNA: TGTGCCAGCAGCAACCATGACAAGAGAAACTACGAGCAGTACTTC
CDR3: CASSNHDKRNYEQYF

V: TRBV5-5
J: TRBJ2-5
D: -
size: -
DNA: TGTGCCAGCAGCTTGCTGTCGTACCAAGAGACCCAGTACTTC
CDR3: CASSLLSYQETQYF

V: TRBV21-1
J: TRBJ2-7
D: -
size: -
DNA: TGTGCCAGCAGCTTCCCTGGGGGACAGGGGTCCCTCGACTCCTACGAGCAGTACTTC
CDR3: CASSFPGGQGSLDSYEQYF

V: TRBV12-3/TRBV12-4
J: TRBJ2-7
D: TRBD2
size: -
DNA: TGTGCCAGCAGCCCCGGGGGGGAAGAGCAGTACTTC
CDR3: CASSPGGEEQYF

V: TRBV27
J: TRBJ2-7
D: -
size: -
DNA: TGTGCCAGCAGTTTATCTGCGGTAGCGCCTTCCTACGAGCAGTACTTC
CDR3: CASSLSAVAPSYEQYF

V: TRBV5-8
J: TRBJ1-1
D: -
size: -
DNA: TGTGCCAGCAGCTTGGGGGGCCTGAACACTGAAGCTTTCTTT
CDR3: CASSLGGLNTEAFF

V: TRBV9
J: TRBJ1-6
D: -
size: -
DNA: TGTGCCAGCAGCGTAGGGCGGGGATATTCACCCCTCCACTTT
CDR3: CASSVGRGYSPLHF

V: TRBV27
J: TRBJ2-7
D: TRBD1
size: -
DNA: TGTGCCAGCAGTTTGGGGACAGCCTACGAGCAGTACTTC
CDR3: CASSLGTAYEQYF

V: TRBV27
J: TRBJ1-5
D: -
size: -
DNA: TGTGCCAGCAGTCCCCTTAGTGTGACAGGATATAGCAATCAGCCCCAGCATTTT
CDR3: CASSPLSVTGYSNQPQHF